The clone carrying this TCR beta chain has just a few counts. Its antigen is currently unknown. This sample was taken from a study of regulatory T cells in long-lasting Graves disease. The CDR3 spans 15 residues. Germline-derived CDR1 and CDR2 are SEHNR and FQNEAQ (reference sequence). The trim removed 3 bases at V and 4 bases at J, leaving 7 bases unmatched. Through Arm-PCR of CDR3 regions and iRepertoire HTBI primers, TCR beta libraries were built. In TCRdb, the multiplex PCR reads were re-called with MiXCR into one record per CDR3 protein. There are roughly 450,000 distinct CDR3 sequences in the sample; roughly 20% occur only once, and about 7.8% lies in the top ten. Regarding time point: persistent/refractory GD, antithyroid drugs over 5 years with positive TRAb. PBMC RNA served as the TCR library source. The patients included were those that came from an endocrinology department in Xi'an, China.

Study outcomes and limitations: Few sampled subjects may have lowered accuracy. Preferential use of TRBV28, TRBJ1-2 and TRBJ2-5 was seen in persistent disease.

The sample in question was peripheral blood mononuclear cells (PBMCs), obtained when the disease was refractory, from a patient treated with antithyroid drugs. The sequence came from a female donor with Graves disease. The V gene is TRBV7-9, the J gene TRBJ2-7; 9 positions agree with TRBD1. The CDR3 loop reads CASSFPGTGWYEQYF. The CDR3 DNA is TGTGCCAGCAGCTTCCCCGGGACAGGGTGGTACGAGCAGTACTTC.